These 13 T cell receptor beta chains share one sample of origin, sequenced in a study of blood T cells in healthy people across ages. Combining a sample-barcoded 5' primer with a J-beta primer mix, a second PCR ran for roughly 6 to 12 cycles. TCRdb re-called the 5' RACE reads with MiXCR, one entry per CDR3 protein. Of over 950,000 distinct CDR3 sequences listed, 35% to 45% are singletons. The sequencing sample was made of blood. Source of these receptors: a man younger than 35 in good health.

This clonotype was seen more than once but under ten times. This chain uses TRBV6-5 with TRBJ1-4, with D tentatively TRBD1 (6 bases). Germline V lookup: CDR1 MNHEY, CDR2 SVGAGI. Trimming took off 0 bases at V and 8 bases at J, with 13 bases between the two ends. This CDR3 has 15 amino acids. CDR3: CASSYSGGQGEKLFF. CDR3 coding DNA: TGTGCCAGCAGTTACTCCGGAGGGCAGGGGGAAAAACTGTTTTTT.

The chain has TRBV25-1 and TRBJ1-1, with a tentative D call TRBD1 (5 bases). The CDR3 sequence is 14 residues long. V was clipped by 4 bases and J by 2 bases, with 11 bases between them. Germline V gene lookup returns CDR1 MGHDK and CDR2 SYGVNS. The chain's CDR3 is CASSGPRENTEAFF. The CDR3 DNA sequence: TGTGCCAGCAGTGGCCCCAGGGAAAACACTGAAGCTTTCTTT.

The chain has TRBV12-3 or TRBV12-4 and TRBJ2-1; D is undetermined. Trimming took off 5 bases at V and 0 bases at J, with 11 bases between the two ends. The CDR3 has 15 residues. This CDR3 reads CASSLDTASYNEQFF. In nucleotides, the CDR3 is TGTGCCAGCAGTCTAGATACCGCCTCCTACAATGAGCAGTTCTTC.

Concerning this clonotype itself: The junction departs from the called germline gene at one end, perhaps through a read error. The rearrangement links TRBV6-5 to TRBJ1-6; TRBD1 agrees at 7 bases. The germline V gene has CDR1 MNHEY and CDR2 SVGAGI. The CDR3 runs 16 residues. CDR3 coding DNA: TGTGCCAGCAGAACCGGGACAGCAACCTATAATTCACCCCCCCACTTT. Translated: CASRTGTATYNSPPHF.

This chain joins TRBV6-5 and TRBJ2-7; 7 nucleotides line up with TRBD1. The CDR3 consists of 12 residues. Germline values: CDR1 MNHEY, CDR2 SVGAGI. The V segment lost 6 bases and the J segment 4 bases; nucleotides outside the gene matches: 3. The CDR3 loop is CASSNRGYEQYF. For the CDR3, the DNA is TGTGCCAGCAGCAACAGGGGTTACGAGCAGTACTTC.

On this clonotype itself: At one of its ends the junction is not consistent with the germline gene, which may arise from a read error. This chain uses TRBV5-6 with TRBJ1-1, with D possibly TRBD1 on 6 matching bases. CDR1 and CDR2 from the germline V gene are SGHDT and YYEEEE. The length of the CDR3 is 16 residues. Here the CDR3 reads CACSLDIPGANTEAFF. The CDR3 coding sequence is TGTGCCTGCAGCTTGGACATTCCAGGGGCGAACACTGAAGCTTTCTTT.

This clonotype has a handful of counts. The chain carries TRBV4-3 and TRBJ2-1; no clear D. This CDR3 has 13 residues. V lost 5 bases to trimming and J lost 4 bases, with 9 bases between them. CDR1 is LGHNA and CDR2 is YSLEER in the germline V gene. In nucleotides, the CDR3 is TGCGCCAGCAGCAACGGAGTTTACAATGAGCAGTTCTTC. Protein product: CASSNGVYNEQFF.

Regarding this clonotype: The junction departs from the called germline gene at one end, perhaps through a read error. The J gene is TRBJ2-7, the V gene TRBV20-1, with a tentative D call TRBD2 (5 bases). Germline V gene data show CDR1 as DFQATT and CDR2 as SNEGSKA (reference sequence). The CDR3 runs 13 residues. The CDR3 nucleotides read TGCAATGCAGAGGGCGGCAGCTCCTACGGGCAGTACTTC. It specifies CNAEGGSSYGQYF.

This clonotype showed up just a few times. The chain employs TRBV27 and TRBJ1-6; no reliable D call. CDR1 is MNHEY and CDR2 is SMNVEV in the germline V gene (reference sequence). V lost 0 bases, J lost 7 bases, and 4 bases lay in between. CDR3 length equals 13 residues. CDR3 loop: CASSLSLNSPLHF. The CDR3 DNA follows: TGTGCCAGCAGTTTATCCCTAAATTCACCCCTCCACTTT.

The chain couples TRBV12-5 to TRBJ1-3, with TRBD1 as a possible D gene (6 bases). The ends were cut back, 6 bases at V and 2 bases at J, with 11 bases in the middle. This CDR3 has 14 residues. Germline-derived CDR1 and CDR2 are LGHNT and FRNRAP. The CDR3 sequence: CASGRDITGNTIYF. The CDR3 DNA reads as TGTGCTAGTGGCCGGGACATAACTGGAAACACCATATATTTT.

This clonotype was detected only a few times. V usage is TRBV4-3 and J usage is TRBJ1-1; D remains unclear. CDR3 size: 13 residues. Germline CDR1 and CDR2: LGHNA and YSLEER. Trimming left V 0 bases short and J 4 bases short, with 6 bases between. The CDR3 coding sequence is TGCGCCAGCAGCCAAGATTTTGGCACTGAAGCTTTCTTT. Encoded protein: CASSQDFGTEAFF.

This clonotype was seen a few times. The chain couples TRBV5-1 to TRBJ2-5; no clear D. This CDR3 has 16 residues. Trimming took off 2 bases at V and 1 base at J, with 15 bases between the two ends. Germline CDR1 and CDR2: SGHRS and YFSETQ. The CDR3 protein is CASSLTPRSTQETQYF. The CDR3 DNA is TGCGCCAGCAGCTTAACCCCTCGTTCAACCCAAGAGACCCAGTACTTC.

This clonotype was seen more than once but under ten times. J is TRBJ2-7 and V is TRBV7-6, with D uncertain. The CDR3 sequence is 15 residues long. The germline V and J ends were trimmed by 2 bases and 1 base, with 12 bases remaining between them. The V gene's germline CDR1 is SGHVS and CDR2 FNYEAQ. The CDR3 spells CASSLTPLLSYEQYF. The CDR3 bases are TGTGCCAGCAGCTTAACTCCCCTCCTATCCTACGAGCAGTACTTC.